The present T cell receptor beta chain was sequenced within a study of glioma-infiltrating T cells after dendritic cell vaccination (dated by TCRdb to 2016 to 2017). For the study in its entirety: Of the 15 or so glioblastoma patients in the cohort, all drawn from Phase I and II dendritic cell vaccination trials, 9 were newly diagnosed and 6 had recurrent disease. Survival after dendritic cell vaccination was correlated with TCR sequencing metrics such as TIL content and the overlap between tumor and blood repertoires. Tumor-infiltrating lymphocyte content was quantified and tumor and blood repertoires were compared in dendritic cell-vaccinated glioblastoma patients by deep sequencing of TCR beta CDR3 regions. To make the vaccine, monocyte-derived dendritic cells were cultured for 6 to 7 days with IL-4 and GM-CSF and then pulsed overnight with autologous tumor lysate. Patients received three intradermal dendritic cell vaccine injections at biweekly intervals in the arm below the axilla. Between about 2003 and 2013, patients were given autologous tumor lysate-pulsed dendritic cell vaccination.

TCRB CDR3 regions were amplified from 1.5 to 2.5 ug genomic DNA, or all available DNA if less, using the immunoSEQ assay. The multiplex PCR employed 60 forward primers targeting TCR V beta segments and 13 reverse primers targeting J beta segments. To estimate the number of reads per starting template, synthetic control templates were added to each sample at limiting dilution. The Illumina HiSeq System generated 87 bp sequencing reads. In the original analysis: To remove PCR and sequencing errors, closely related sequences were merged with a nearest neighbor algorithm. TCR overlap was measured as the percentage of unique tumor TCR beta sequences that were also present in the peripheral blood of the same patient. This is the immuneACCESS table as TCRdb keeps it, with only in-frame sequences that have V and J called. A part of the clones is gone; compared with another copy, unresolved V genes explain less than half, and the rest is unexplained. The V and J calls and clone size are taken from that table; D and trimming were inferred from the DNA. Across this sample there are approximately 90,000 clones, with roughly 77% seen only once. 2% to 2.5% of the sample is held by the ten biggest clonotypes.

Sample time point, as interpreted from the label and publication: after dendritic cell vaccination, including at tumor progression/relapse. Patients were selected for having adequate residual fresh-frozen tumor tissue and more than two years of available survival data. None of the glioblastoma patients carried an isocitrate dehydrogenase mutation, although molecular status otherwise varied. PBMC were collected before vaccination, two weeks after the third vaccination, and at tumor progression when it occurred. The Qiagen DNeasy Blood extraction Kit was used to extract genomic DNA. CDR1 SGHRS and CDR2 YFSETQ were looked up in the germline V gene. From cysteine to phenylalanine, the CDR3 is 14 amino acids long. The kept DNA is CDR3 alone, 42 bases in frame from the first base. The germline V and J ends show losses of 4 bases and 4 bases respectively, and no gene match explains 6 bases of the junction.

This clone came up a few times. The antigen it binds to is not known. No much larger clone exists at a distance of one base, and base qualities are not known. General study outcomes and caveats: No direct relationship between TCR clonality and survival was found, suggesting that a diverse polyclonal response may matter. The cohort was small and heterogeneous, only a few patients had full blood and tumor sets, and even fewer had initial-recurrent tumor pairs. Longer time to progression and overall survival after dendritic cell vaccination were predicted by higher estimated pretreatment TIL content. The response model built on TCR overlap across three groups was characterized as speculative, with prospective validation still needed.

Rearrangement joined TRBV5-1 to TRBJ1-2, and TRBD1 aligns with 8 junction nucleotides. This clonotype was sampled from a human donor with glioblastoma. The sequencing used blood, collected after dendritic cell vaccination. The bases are TGCGCCAGCAGCCGTGAGACAGGGGTCTATGGCTACACCTTC. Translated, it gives CASSRETGVYGYTF.